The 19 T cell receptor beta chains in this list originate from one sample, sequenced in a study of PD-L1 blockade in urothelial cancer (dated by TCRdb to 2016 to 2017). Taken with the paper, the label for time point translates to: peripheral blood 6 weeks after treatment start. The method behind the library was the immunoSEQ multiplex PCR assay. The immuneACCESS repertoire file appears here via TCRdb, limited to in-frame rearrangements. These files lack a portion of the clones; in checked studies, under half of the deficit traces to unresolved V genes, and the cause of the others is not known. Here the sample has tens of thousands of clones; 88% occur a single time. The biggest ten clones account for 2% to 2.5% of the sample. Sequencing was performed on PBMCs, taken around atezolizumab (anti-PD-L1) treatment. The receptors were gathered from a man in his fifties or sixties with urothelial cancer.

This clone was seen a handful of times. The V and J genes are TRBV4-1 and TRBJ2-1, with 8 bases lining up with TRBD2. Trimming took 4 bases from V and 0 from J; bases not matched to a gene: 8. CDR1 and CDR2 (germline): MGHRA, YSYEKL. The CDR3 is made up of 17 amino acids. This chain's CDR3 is CASSPTSARSSYNEQFF. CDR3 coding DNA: TGCGCCAGCAGCCCGACTAGCGCTCGCAGCTCCTACAATGAGCAGTTCTTC.

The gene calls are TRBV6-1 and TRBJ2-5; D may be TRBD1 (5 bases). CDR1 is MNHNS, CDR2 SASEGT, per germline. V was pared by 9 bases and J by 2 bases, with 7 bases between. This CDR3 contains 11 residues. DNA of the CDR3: TGTGCCAGTCGACAGCAAGAGACCCAGTACTTC. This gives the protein CASRQQETQYF.

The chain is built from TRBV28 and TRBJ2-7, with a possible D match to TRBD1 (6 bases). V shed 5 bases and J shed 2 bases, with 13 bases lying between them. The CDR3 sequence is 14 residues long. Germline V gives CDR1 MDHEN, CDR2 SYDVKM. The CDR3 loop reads CASSPPWDTYEQYF. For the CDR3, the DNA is TGTGCCAGCAGTCCTCCTTGGGACACCTACGAGCAGTACTTC. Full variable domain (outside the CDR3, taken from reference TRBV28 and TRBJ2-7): DVKVTQSSRYLVKRTGEKVFLECVQDMDHENMFWYRQDPGLGLRLIYFSYDVKMKEKGDIPEGYSVSREKKERFSLILESASTNQTSMYLCASSPPWDTYEQYFGPGTRLTVT.

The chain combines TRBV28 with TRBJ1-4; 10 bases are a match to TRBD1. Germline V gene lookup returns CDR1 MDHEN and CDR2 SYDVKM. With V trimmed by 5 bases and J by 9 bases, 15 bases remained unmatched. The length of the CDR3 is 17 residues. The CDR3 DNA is TGTGCCAGCAGTCTGTCCGGGACAGGGGTCTCGGGGAAAAAACTGTTTTTT. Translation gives CASSLSGTGVSGKKLFF. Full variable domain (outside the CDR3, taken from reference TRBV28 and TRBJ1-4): DVKVTQSSRYLVKRTGEKVFLECVQDMDHENMFWYRQDPGLGLRLIYFSYDVKMKEKGDIPEGYSVSREKKERFSLILESASTNQTSMYLCASSLSGTGVSGKKLFFGSGTQLSVL.

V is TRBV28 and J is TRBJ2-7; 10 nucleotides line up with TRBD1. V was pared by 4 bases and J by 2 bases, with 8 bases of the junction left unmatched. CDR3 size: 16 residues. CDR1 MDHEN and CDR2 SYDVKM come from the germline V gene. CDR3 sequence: CASSSPGTGVTYEQYF. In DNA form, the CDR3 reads TGTGCCAGCAGTTCTCCGGGGACAGGGGTAACCTACGAGCAGTACTTC.

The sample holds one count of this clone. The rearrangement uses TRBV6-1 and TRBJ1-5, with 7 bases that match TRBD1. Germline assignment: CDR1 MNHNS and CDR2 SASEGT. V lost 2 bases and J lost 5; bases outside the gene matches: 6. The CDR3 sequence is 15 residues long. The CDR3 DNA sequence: TGTGCCAGCAGTGAACGAGGGACAGCTTATCAGCCCCAGCATTTT. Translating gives CASSERGTAYQPQHF.

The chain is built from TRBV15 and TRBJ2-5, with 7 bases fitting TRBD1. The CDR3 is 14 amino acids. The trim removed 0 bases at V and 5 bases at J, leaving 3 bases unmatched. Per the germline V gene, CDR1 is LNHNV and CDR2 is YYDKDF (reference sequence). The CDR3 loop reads CATSRDGTEETQYF. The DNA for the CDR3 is TGTGCCACCAGCAGAGATGGGACAGAGGAGACCCAGTACTTC.

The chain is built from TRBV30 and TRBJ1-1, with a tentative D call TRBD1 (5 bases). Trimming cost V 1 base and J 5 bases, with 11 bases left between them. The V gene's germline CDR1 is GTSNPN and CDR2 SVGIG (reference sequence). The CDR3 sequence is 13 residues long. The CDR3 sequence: CAWSAYQGTEAFF. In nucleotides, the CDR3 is TGTGCCTGGAGTGCGTACCAGGGTACTGAAGCTTTCTTT.

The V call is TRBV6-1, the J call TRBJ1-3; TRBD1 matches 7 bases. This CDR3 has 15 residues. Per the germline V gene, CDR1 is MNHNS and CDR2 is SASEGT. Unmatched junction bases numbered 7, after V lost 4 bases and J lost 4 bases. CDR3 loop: CASSAGTAWGNTIYF. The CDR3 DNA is TGTGCCAGCAGTGCTGGGACAGCGTGGGGAAACACCATATATTTT.

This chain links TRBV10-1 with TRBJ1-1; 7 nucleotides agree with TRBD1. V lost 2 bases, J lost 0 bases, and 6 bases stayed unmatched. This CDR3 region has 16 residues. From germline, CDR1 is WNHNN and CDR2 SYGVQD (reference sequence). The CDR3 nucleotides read TGCGCCAGCAGTGAGGGACAGGCAACCCTGAACACTGAAGCTTTCTTT. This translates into CASSEGQATLNTEAFF.

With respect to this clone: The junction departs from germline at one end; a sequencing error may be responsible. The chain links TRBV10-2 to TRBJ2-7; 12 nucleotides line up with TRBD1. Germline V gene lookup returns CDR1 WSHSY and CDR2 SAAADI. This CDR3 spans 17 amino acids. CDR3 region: CASSESGTGGIVYGQYF. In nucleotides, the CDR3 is TGCGCCAGCAGTGAATCCGGGACAGGGGGCATCGTTTACGGGCAGTACTTC.

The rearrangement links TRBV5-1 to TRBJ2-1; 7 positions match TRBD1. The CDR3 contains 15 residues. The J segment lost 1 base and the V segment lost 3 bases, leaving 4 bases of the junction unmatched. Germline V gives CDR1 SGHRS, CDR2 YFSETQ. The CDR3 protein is CASSSGQRSYNEQFF. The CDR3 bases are TGCGCCAGCAGCTCGGGACAGCGATCCTACAATGAGCAGTTCTTC. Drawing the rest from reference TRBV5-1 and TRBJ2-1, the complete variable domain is KAGVTQTPRYLIKTRGQQVTLSCSPISGHRSVSWYQQTPGQGLQFLFEYFSETQRNKGNFPGRFSGRQFSNSRSEMNVSTLELGDSALYLCASSSGQRSYNEQFFGPGTRLTVL.

The CDR3 protein is CAISGIAGGPSEQYF. The CDR3 nucleotides read TGTGCCATCAGCGGGATAGCGGGAGGGCCAAGCGAGCAGTACTTC. This chain links TRBV10-3 with TRBJ2-7; 11 bases are a match to TRBD2. This CDR3 has 15 amino acids. From germline, CDR1 is ENHRY and CDR2 SYGVKD. V lost 6 bases, J lost 6 bases, and 10 bases stayed unmatched.

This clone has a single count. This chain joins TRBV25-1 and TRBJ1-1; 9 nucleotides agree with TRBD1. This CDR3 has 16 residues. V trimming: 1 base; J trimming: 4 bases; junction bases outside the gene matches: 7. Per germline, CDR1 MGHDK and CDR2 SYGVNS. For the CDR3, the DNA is TGTGCCAGCAGTGAATCAGGGACAGGGAGGAGCACTGAAGCTTTCTTT. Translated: CASSESGTGRSTEAFF.

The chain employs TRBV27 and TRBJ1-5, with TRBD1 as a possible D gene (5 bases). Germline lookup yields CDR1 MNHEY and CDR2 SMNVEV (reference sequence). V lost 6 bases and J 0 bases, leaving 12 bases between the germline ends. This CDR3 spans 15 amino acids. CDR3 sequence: CASRFTGFSNQPQHF. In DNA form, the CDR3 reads TGTGCCAGCAGATTCACAGGTTTTAGCAATCAGCCCCAGCATTTT.

In DNA form, the CDR3 reads TGTGCCAGCAGTGAAGTAGATGACAGGGTTGCCGGGGAGCTGTTTTTT. It codes for CASSEVDDRVAGELFF. The chain recombines TRBV6-1 with TRBJ2-2; TRBD1 matches 7 bases. The germline V gene has CDR1 MNHNS and CDR2 SASEGT. V trimming: 1 base; J trimming: 6 bases; junction bases outside the gene matches: 8. The CDR3 sequence is 16 residues long.

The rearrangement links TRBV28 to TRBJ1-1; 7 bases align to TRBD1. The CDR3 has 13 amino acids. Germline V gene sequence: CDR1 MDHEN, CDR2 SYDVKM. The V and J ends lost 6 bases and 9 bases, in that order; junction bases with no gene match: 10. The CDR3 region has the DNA TGTGCCAGCAGACGACCGCCAGGGGGGAAAGCTTTCTTT. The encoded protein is CASRRPPGGKAFF.

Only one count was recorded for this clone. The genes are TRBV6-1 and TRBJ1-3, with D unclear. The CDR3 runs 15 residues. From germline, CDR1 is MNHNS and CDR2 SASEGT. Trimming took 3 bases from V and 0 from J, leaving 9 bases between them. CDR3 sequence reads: CASSEVGSSGNTIYF. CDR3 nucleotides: TGTGCCAGCAGTGAGGTTGGTAGCTCTGGAAACACCATATATTTT.

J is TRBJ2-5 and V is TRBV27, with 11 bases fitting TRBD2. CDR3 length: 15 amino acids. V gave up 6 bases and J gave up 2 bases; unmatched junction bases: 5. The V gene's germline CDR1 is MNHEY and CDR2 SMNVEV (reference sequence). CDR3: CASSPGTSGQETQYF. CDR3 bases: TGTGCCAGCAGCCCCGGGACTAGCGGACAAGAGACCCAGTACTTC.